The 15 T cell receptor beta chains below all came from one sample that was sequenced in a study of shared T cell receptors in the human thymus. Sequencing used immunoSEQ multiplex PCR; TCRdb keeps in-frame clones, though not all of them. Of about 660,000 clones listed, around 87% are singletons. This same sample was also taken into another study, of human thymus T cells.

The sequenced sample consisted of thymocytes. These TCRs come from a boy younger than two with a congenital heart defect.

V is TRBV7-2 and J is TRBJ2-3; 7 bases are shared with TRBD1. The germline V gene has CDR1 SGHTA and CDR2 FQGNSA. With 5 bases clipped from V and 2 bases from J, the junction kept 7 bases outside the gene matches. This CDR3 is 15 amino acids long. The CDR3 coding sequence is TGTGCCAGCAGCCATTCGACAGGGAACACAGATACGCAGTATTTT. Its protein is CASSHSTGNTDTQYF.

The DNA for the CDR3 is TGTGCCAGCAGGCGACCGGGACAAAGCACAGATACGCAGTATTTT. It encodes CASRRPGQSTDTQYF. The chain links TRBV27 to TRBJ2-3; perhaps TRBD1 as D (6 bases). The CDR3 has 15 amino acids. CDR1 is MNHEY and CDR2 is SMNVEV in the germline V gene (reference sequence). Trimming shortened V by 6 bases and J by 0 bases, and 13 bases separated the two germline ends.

This chain's CDR3 is CASSFRGAGGLQETQYF. DNA of the CDR3: TGCGCCAGCAGCTTCCGAGGGGCAGGGGGCCTACAAGAGACCCAGTACTTC. V usage is TRBV5-1 and J usage is TRBJ2-5, with TRBD1 matching 8 bases. In germline, CDR1 is SGHRS, CDR2 YFSETQ. This CDR3 contains 17 residues. V lost 2 bases and J lost 2; bases outside the gene matches: 11.

A note on this clone: Other DNA sequences of this sample code for an identical CDR3. The chain is built from TRBV7-9 and TRBJ1-1; tentatively, D is TRBD1 (6 bases). Germline V gene sequence: CDR1 SEHNR, CDR2 FQNEAQ (reference sequence). The CDR3 loop spans 13 amino acids. Trimming left V 4 bases short and J 4 bases short, with 10 bases between. CDR3 protein: CASSSRGGTEAFF. The CDR3 nucleotides are TGTGCCAGCAGCTCCCGAGGGGGCACTGAAGCTTTCTTT.

The genes are TRBV4-3 and TRBJ2-5; 8 nucleotides match TRBD1. Matching the DNA end better, TRBJ2-7 makes the J call doubtful. Germline lookup yields CDR1 LGHNA and CDR2 YSLEER. The CDR3 has 16 amino acids. The CDR3 DNA follows: TGCGCCAGCAGCCAAGATTGGGACAGGTGGAACTACGAGCAGTACTTC. It specifies CASSQDWDRWNYEQYF.

The V and J genes are TRBV7-2 and TRBJ2-1; D perhaps matches TRBD2 (6 bases). CDR3 length equals 17 residues. Deletions cut 5 bases from V and 0 bases from J, with 17 bases between. Germline CDR1 reads SGHTA; CDR2 reads FQGNSA. The CDR3 region is CASSPGTGKSSYNEQFF. The CDR3 nucleotides are TGTGCCAGCAGCCCCGGGACTGGCAAGAGCTCCTACAATGAGCAGTTCTTC.

The J gene is TRBJ2-1, the V gene TRBV11-3, with 11 bases aligning to TRBD2. The germline V gene encodes CDR1 SGHNT and CDR2 YENEEA. The ends lost 1 base at V and 9 bases at J; junction bases unmatched: 8. This CDR3 region has 16 residues. For the CDR3, the DNA is TGTGCCAGCAGCTTAGTCTCTAGCGGGAGGTTAGGTGAGCAGTTCTTC. Its translation: CASSLVSSGRLGEQFF.

V usage is TRBV29-1 and J usage is TRBJ2-1; weak D call: TRBD1 (6 bases). The CDR3 has 13 amino acids. Trimming took off 7 bases at V and 4 bases at J, with 14 bases between the two ends. The V gene's germline CDR1 is SQVTM and CDR2 ANQGSEA. DNA for the CDR3: TGCAGCGGATACGGACAGACGTACAATGAGCAGTTCTTC. This codes for CSGYGQTYNEQFF.

The rearrangement joins TRBV4-1 to TRBJ2-7, with 7 positions matching TRBD2. CDR1 MGHRA and CDR2 YSYEKL come from the germline V gene. There are 16 residues in the CDR3. J lost 5 bases, V lost 2 bases, and 12 bases had no gene match. The CDR3 reads CASSQQMTSLDHEQYF. CDR3 sequence (DNA): TGCGCCAGCAGCCAACAAATGACTAGCTTAGACCACGAGCAGTACTTC.

The chain carries TRBV19 and TRBJ1-1; 9 bases fit TRBD1. V lost 8 bases, J lost 0 bases, and 4 bases stayed unmatched. CDR3 length: 14 amino acids. Germline values: CDR1 LNHDA, CDR2 SQIVND (reference sequence). CDR3 DNA: TGTGCCAGTGGGACAGGGAGGGTGAACACTGAAGCTTTCTTT. This gives the protein CASGTGRVNTEAFF.

The chain employs TRBV5-1 and TRBJ2-7, with TRBD2 identical over 11 bases. Germline assignment: CDR1 SGHRS and CDR2 YFSETQ. The length of the CDR3 is 14 residues. The J segment lost 5 bases and the V segment lost 4 bases, leaving 5 bases of the junction unmatched. The CDR3 bases are TGCGCCAGCAGCATGACTAGCGGGAACCACGAGCAGTACTTC. Its translation is CASSMTSGNHEQYF.

V is TRBV15 and J is TRBJ2-5, with 8 bases that match TRBD1. The CDR3 covers 14 residues. The trim removed 3 bases at V and 5 bases at J, leaving 5 bases unmatched. Germline values: CDR1 LNHNV, CDR2 YYDKDF (reference sequence). CDR3 region: CATSSQGAHETQYF. The DNA of the CDR3 is TGTGCCACCAGCAGCCAGGGGGCGCATGAGACCCAGTACTTC. The variable domain in full, with the rest retrieved from reference TRBV15 and TRBJ2-5, is DAMVIQNPRYQVTQFGKPVTLSCSQTLNHNVMYWYQQKSSQAPKLLFHYYDKDFNNEADTPDNFQSRRPNTSFCFLDIRSPGLGDTAMYLCATSSQGAHETQYFGPGTRLLVL.

V and J are TRBV27 and TRBJ2-2; 11 bases are a match to TRBD2. CDR3 length equals 20 residues. With 6 bases clipped from V and 7 bases from J, the junction kept 22 bases outside the gene matches. Looked up from germline, CDR1 is MNHEY and CDR2 is SMNVEV (reference sequence). The CDR3 nucleotides are TGTGCCAGCAGCTCAAACCCCACAATAGCGGGAGGGGGGGGCGGCGGGGAGCTGTTTTTT. It translates to CASSSNPTIAGGGGGGELFF.

DNA of the CDR3: TGTGCCAGCAGCGGCCGGGACAGGACGTACCAAGAGACCCAGTACTTC. It is translated as CASSGRDRTYQETQYF. The chain employs TRBV9 and TRBJ2-5; 8 nucleotides align to TRBD1. The germline gives CDR1 SGDLS, CDR2 YYNGEE. V shed 3 bases, J shed 0 bases, and the junction held 7 bases outside the gene matches. This CDR3 contains 16 residues.

This clone was found once. This chain uses TRBV30 with TRBJ1-1, with 8 positions matching TRBD1. The J segment lost 0 bases and the V segment lost 1 base, leaving 1 base of the junction unmatched. This CDR3 spans 14 amino acids. In germline, CDR1 is GTSNPN, CDR2 SVGIG (reference sequence). CDR3 residues: CAWSGQGMNTEAFF. CDR3 sequence (DNA): TGTGCCTGGAGTGGACAGGGGATGAACACTGAAGCTTTCTTT.